A single sample gave rise to the 28 T cell receptor beta chains below, sequenced in a study of cytomegalovirus exposure and HLA in healthy donors. It was with 60 Vbeta and 13 Jbeta primers that the PCR ran. Sequenced by immunoSEQ multiplex PCR; TCRdb stores in-frame clones only, minus some. The repertoire holds roughly 100,000 clones, roughly 15% seen once, with roughly 0.79% in the top ten. Sequencing was done on a sample of PBMCs. The source of these receptors is a female donor in good health and CMV-seronegative.

This clone has just a few counts. The chain uses TRBV29-1 and TRBJ2-3; D may be TRBD1 (6 bases). V was shortened by 6 bases and J by 3 bases, with 13 bases between the two germline ends. CDR3 size: 13 residues. Per the germline V gene, CDR1 is SQVTM and CDR2 is ANQGSEA. Written as DNA, the CDR3 is TGCAGCGTGTACAGGGTTGGGACAGATACGCAGTATTTT. Its translation: CSVYRVGTDTQYF.

This clone showed up just a few times. The chain employs TRBV7-2 and TRBJ2-7; unclear D gene. CDR3 size: 13 residues. V lost 1 base and J 4 bases, leaving 8 bases between the germline ends. Germline V gene lookup returns CDR1 SGHTA and CDR2 FQGNSA. The CDR3, as DNA: TGTGCCAGCAGCTTAGGAGCTGAGTACGAGCAGTACTTC. Amino acid sequence: CASSLGAEYEQYF.

The V and J genes are TRBV15 and TRBJ1-3, with no clear D. The V gene lost 3 bases and the J gene lost 0 bases, with 12 bases spanning the gap. Germline V gene sequence: CDR1 LNHNV, CDR2 YYDKDF (reference sequence). This CDR3 comprises 16 residues. CDR3 protein: CATSRGGLHSGNTIYF. DNA of the CDR3: TGTGCCACCAGCAGGGGTGGGCTCCACTCTGGAAACACCATATATTTT.

This clone was picked up a small number of times. V gene TRBV7-9 combines with J gene TRBJ2-7; D not resolved. V lost 2 bases to trimming and J lost 13 bases, with 9 bases between them. Germline V gene lookup returns CDR1 SEHNR and CDR2 FQNEAQ (reference sequence). This CDR3 has 10 residues. DNA for the CDR3: TGTGCCAGCAGCTTACGTCCCCCCTACTTC. Translating gives CASSLRPPYF.

The chain employs TRBV7-8 and TRBJ1-2; D perhaps matches TRBD1 (5 bases). This CDR3 has 12 residues. Trimming took 6 bases from V and 4 from J, leaving 9 bases between them. CDR1 is SGHVS, CDR2 FQNEAQ, per germline. CDR3 loop: CASSMTVYGYTF. DNA for the CDR3: TGTGCCAGCAGTATGACAGTCTATGGCTACACCTTC.

In its sample, this clone was seen a few times. The CDR3 DNA follows: TGTGCCAGCAGCCCCGCGGGGAACACTGAAGCTTTCTTT. Translating it yields CASSPAGNTEAFF. The chain is built from TRBV6-5 and TRBJ1-1, with unresolved D. CDR3 length: 13 amino acids. The germline V and J ends were trimmed by 6 bases and 1 base, with 9 bases remaining between them. Looked up from germline, CDR1 is MNHEY and CDR2 is SVGAGI.

J is TRBJ2-7 and V is TRBV10-3, with TRBD2 matching over 11 bases. CDR3 length: 16 residues. Looked up from germline, CDR1 is ENHRY and CDR2 is SYGVKD. After removal of 6 bases from V and 2 bases from J, the junction contained 9 bases not matched to a gene. The CDR3 sequence: CAIRAGGLAETYEQYF. The CDR3 bases are TGTGCCATCAGAGCCGGGGGACTAGCGGAAACCTACGAGCAGTACTTC.

The genes are TRBV9 and TRBJ2-5; D is possibly TRBD2 (6 bases). Between the trimmed V and J ends, which lost 3 bases and 0 bases, there was a span of 12 bases. Germline loops: CDR1 SGDLS, CDR2 YYNGEE. The CDR3 has 15 residues. CDR3 sequence (DNA): TGTGCCAGCAGCGGTCGGGACTTTTACCAAGAGACCCAGTACTTC. This sequence encodes CASSGRDFYQETQYF.

A few counts support this clone. The rearrangement uses TRBV9 and TRBJ2-3; 9 nucleotides align to TRBD2. Germline loops: CDR1 SGDLS, CDR2 YYNGEE. The CDR3 is 14 amino acids. Trimming at V came to 4 bases and at J to 4 bases, leaving 4 bases not matched to a gene. This CDR3 is CASSSSGDPDTQYF. The CDR3 nucleotides are TGTGCCAGCAGCTCTAGCGGGGACCCAGATACGCAGTATTTT. Full variable domain (missing parts from reference TRBV9 and TRBJ2-3): DSGVTQTPKHLITATGQRVTLRCSPRSGDLSVYWYQQSLDQGLQFLIQYYNGEERAKGNILERFSAQQFPDLHSELNLSSLELGDSALYFCASSSSGDPDTQYFGPGTRLTVL.

The V call is TRBV7-9, the J call TRBJ2-1, with 7 bases matching TRBD1. Per the germline V gene, CDR1 is SEHNR and CDR2 is FQNEAQ (reference sequence). V shed 1 base and J 0 bases; nucleotides not matched to a gene: 3. This CDR3 is 16 amino acids long. The CDR3 here is CASSLVAGGSYNEQFF. The CDR3, as DNA: TGTGCCAGCAGCTTAGTTGCAGGGGGCTCCTACAATGAGCAGTTCTTC.

This clone has just a few counts. The chain carries TRBV6-5 and TRBJ2-1; D is perhaps TRBD2 (5 bases). The length of the CDR3 is 13 residues. V was pared by 2 bases and J by 7 bases, with 9 bases between. Germline-derived CDR1 and CDR2 are MNHEY and SVGAGI. The CDR3 reads CASSYRDRNEQFF. DNA of the CDR3: TGTGCCAGCAGTTACCGGGATAGAAATGAGCAGTTCTTC.

A few counts support this clone. The V and J genes are TRBV11-2 and TRBJ2-7; D is perhaps TRBD2 (5 bases). V lost 1 base to trimming and J lost 1 base, with 11 bases between them. CDR3 length: 15 amino acids. From germline, CDR1 is SGHAT and CDR2 FQNNGV. CDR3 in DNA: TGTGCCAGCAGCTTAGGACGGACTGGATCCTACGAGCAGTACTTC. Translated: CASSLGRTGSYEQYF.

The chain couples TRBV4-1 to TRBJ1-2; 7 nucleotides match TRBD1. The V segment lost 3 bases and the J segment 6 bases; nucleotides outside the gene matches: 4. CDR3 length equals 13 residues. Germline lookup yields CDR1 MGHRA and CDR2 YSYEKL. CDR3 amino acids: CASSQEQGNGYTF. The CDR3 DNA follows: TGCGCCAGCAGCCAGGAACAGGGGAATGGCTACACCTTC.

This clone was seen more than once but under ten times. The J gene is TRBJ2-3, the V gene TRBV19; no firm D call. V shed 6 bases and J shed 2 bases, with 12 bases lying between them. CDR1 is LNHDA, CDR2 SQIVND, per germline (reference sequence). The CDR3 is 14 residues long. The CDR3 reads CASRLQILTDTQYF. CDR3 DNA sequence: TGTGCCAGTAGGCTACAGATCCTCACAGATACGCAGTATTTT.

The V and J genes are TRBV7-9 and TRBJ2-5; 8 bases are shared with TRBD2. CDR1 and CDR2 from the germline V gene are SEHNR and FQNEAQ (reference sequence). This CDR3 contains 16 residues. The trim removed 4 bases at V and 4 bases at J, leaving 11 bases unmatched. CDR3 DNA: TGTGCCAGCAGCTCTTCTCCCCCGGGAGGGGGAGAGACCCAGTACTTC. It is translated as CASSSSPPGGGETQYF.

The chain uses TRBV9 and TRBJ1-1; perhaps TRBD1 as D (5 bases). Germline CDR1 is SGDLS and CDR2 is YYNGEE. The CDR3 has 15 residues. The V gene lost 0 bases and the J gene lost 0 bases, with 9 bases spanning the gap. CDR3 bases: TGTGCCAGCAGCGTAGAGGCCAGGGTGAACACTGAAGCTTTCTTT. Translating it yields CASSVEARVNTEAFF.

The sample holds a few counts of this clone. The chain uses TRBV6-6 and TRBJ2-7, with 7 bases aligning to TRBD2. Per the germline V gene, CDR1 is MNHNY and CDR2 is SVGAGI (reference sequence). This CDR3 is 15 amino acids long. V trimming: 4 bases; J trimming: 3 bases; junction bases outside the gene matches: 9. The CDR3 loop reads CASSLTGLHIYEQYF. In DNA, the CDR3 is TGTGCCAGCAGTTTAACGGGACTACATATCTACGAGCAGTACTTC.

This clone came up a few times. This sequence joins TRBV4-3 and TRBJ2-1; the match to TRBD2 covers 9 bases. The CDR3 has 17 amino acids. V was clipped by 1 base and J by 3 bases; unmatched bases: 7. Per the germline V gene, CDR1 is LGHNA and CDR2 is YSLEER. The CDR3, as DNA: TGCGCCAGCAGCCAAGGGGTAGCGGGAGAGGACTACAATGAGCAGTTCTTC. Translation gives CASSQGVAGEDYNEQFF.

This clone was detected only a few times. The rearrangement joins TRBV9 to TRBJ1-4; 8 bases are shared with TRBD1. Losses at the gene ends were 0 bases for V and 6 bases for J; bases not matched to a gene: 7. Germline loops: CDR1 SGDLS, CDR2 YYNGEE. CDR3 size: 16 residues. In DNA, the CDR3 is TGTGCCAGCAGCGTAGCAGGGGGCGAGGTGTATGAAAAACTGTTTTTT. Amino acid sequence: CASSVAGGEVYEKLFF.

The chain is built from TRBV30 and TRBJ2-7, with unresolved D. The germline V gene encodes CDR1 GTSNPN and CDR2 SVGIG (reference sequence). This CDR3 is built from 11 residues. Deletions cut 4 bases from V and 1 base from J, with 5 bases between. CDR3 nucleotide sequence: TGTGCCTGGACAAATTCCTACGAGCAGTACTTC. Translated: CAWTNSYEQYF. Full variable domain (rest looked up from reference TRBV30 and TRBJ2-7): SQTIHQWPATLVQPVGSPLSLECTVEGTSNPNLYWYRQAAGRGLQLLFYSVGIGQISSEVPQNLSASRPQDRQFILSSKKLLLSDSGFYLCAWTNSYEQYFGPGTRLTVT.

This chain uses TRBV5-1 with TRBJ1-2; 7 bases align to TRBD1. The CDR3 runs 14 residues. CDR1 and CDR2 (germline): SGHRS, YFSETQ. V trimming: 4 bases; J trimming: 8 bases; junction bases outside the gene matches: 11. The CDR3 DNA reads TGCGCCAGCAGCCCCCACGACGGGACAGTCGGCTACACCTTC. As protein: CASSPHDGTVGYTF.

This chain links TRBV30 with TRBJ2-1; 9 bases align to TRBD2. Looked up from germline, CDR1 is GTSNPN and CDR2 is SVGIG (reference sequence). The J segment lost 8 bases and the V segment lost 4 bases, leaving 12 bases of the junction unmatched. This CDR3 spans 15 amino acids. As DNA, the CDR3 is TGTGCCTGGAACCCCTCGGGACTAGCAGGCGATGAGCAGTTCTTC. The encoded protein is CAWNPSGLAGDEQFF.

The table lists this clone with a few counts. The CDR3 DNA follows: TGTGCCAGCAGTTCACAGGGATACGAGCAGTACTTC. Translating it yields CASSSQGYEQYF. The J gene is TRBJ2-7, the V gene TRBV6-6, with a tentative D call TRBD1 (6 bases). This CDR3 is built from 12 residues. Trimming shortened V by 4 bases and J by 4 bases, and 8 bases separated the two germline ends. Per germline, CDR1 MNHNY and CDR2 SVGAGI (reference sequence).

This clone was seen a few times. The gene calls are TRBV29-1 and TRBJ1-2, with TRBD1 as a possible D gene (6 bases). CDR3 length equals 12 residues. Germline V gives CDR1 SQVTM, CDR2 ANQGSEA. Trimming shortened V by 6 bases and J by 6 bases, and 14 bases separated the two germline ends. The CDR3 nucleotides read TGCAGCGTGGCAGGGGAGGGGAATGGCTACACCTTC. It codes for CSVAGEGNGYTF. Full variable domain (remainder filled in from reference TRBV29-1 and TRBJ1-2): SAVISQKPSRDICQRGTSLTIQCQVDSQVTMMFWYRQQPGQSLTLIATANQGSEATYESGFVIDKFPISRPNLTFSTLTVSNMSPEDSSIYLCSVAGEGNGYTFGSGTRLTVV.

The CDR3 DNA reads as TGTGCCAGCAGTCTTCGGACTAGCGGGCAAGACTACAATGAGCAGTTCTTC. This translates into CASSLRTSGQDYNEQFF. The V gene is TRBV27, the J gene TRBJ2-1, with 11 bases matching TRBD2. Trimming cost V 5 bases and J 3 bases; bases outside gene matches: 9. CDR1 MNHEY and CDR2 SMNVEV come from the germline V gene (reference sequence). This CDR3 region has 17 residues.

In this sample, this clone turned up a few times. The gene calls are TRBV29-1 and TRBJ2-5; 12 bases line up with TRBD2. The J call may be incorrect, as the DNA end agrees better with TRBJ2-7. The CDR3 runs to 17 residues. Germline-derived CDR1 and CDR2 are SQVTM and ANQGSEA. The CDR3, as DNA: TGCAGCGTTGGGCCCCGACTAGCGGGGGCGAATACCTACGAGCAGTACTTC. Translated, it gives CSVGPRLAGANTYEQYF.

The V gene is TRBV5-6, the J gene TRBJ1-1; D might be TRBD1 (6 bases). Trimming took 4 bases from V and 0 from J, leaving 19 bases between them. Germline CDR1 and CDR2: SGHDT and YYEEEE. The CDR3 is made up of 17 amino acids. The CDR3 DNA sequence: TGTGCCAGCAGCCTTGACCCGGGGGGCCAAATGAACACTGAAGCTTTCTTT. Translated, it gives CASSLDPGGQMNTEAFF.

In this sample, this clone turned up a few times. V usage is TRBV4-1 and J usage is TRBJ2-3, with a weak D call TRBD1 (5 bases). The CDR3 spans 18 residues. V gave up 1 base and J gave up 3 bases, with 20 bases separating them. Germline V gene sequence: CDR1 MGHRA, CDR2 YSYEKL. The CDR3 sequence: CASSQVVIPGQGTDTQYF. The DNA of the CDR3 is TGCGCCAGCAGCCAAGTTGTAATTCCCGGGCAGGGAACAGATACGCAGTATTTT.